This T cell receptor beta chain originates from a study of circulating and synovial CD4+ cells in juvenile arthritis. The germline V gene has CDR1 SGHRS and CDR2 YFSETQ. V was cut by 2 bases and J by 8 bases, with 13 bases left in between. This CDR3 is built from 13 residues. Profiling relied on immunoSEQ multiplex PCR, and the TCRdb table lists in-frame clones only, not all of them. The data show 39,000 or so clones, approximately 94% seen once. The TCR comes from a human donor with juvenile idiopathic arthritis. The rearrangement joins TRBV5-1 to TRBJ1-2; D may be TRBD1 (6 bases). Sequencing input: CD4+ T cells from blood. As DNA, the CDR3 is TGCGCCAGCAGCTTCTACAGGGAGGGCGGCTACACCTTC. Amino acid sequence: CASSFYREGGYTF.